These 27 T cell receptor beta chains share one sample of origin, sequenced in a study of shared T cell receptors in the human thymus listed by TCRdb under 2021. The method behind the library was the immunoSEQ multiplex PCR assay. Here the immuneACCESS table is served through TCRdb, limited to in-frame sequences with V and J called. Missing clones are a known gap in these copies; in checked studies unresolved V genes cover under half, and the rest lacks a known reason. For this sample there are 700,000 or so clones; 75% to 90% appear just once. The biggest ten clones account for roughly 0.01% of the sample. These data were likewise used in another study, on human thymus T cells.

The sample was thymocytes. These receptors all stem from a girl less than two years old with a congenital heart defect. Donor details come from another sample of the same person, matched by shared clones.

J is TRBJ2-1 and V is TRBV27; 10 nucleotides align to TRBD1. CDR3 length: 17 amino acids. The trim removed 0 bases at V and 8 bases at J, leaving 10 bases unmatched. Germline loops: CDR1 MNHEY, CDR2 SMNVEV (reference sequence). The CDR3 reads CASSLSGDRGGRDEQFF. For the CDR3, the DNA is TGTGCCAGCAGTTTATCGGGGGACAGGGGCGGACGCGATGAGCAGTTCTTC.

The CDR3 loop reads CASSQVRGVSGDRGRMTEAFF. The CDR3 DNA sequence: TGCGCCAGCAGCCAAGTTAGAGGGGTATCAGGAGACAGGGGGCGCATGACTGAAGCTTTCTTT. This chain links TRBV4-1 with TRBJ1-1; 10 positions match TRBD1. This CDR3 contains 21 residues. In germline, CDR1 is MGHRA, CDR2 YSYEKL. V lost 1 base to trimming and J lost 5 bases; unmatched junction nucleotides: 22.

The CDR3 loop reads CASNLSGGNISTDTQYF. The CDR3 region has the DNA TGCGCCAGCAATCTTAGCGGGGGGAACATCAGCACAGATACGCAGTATTTT. J is TRBJ2-3 and V is TRBV10-2, with TRBD2 identical over 10 bases. This CDR3 spans 17 amino acids. Germline assignment: CDR1 WSHSY and CDR2 SAAADI. V shed 7 bases and J 0 bases; nucleotides not matched to a gene: 10.

The V and J genes are TRBV6-5 and TRBJ1-2, with D possibly matching TRBD1 (5 bases). V lost 2 bases and J 6 bases, leaving 13 bases between the germline ends. Per the germline V gene, CDR1 is MNHEY and CDR2 is SVGAGI. The CDR3 length is 14 residues. The CDR3 DNA is TGTGCCAGCAGTTACGGGCAGGCAGGGAATGGCTACACCTTC. Amino acid sequence: CASSYGQAGNGYTF.

The V call is TRBV4-1, the J call TRBJ1-2, with TRBD1 matching over 7 bases. CDR1 MGHRA and CDR2 YSYEKL come from the germline V gene. V lost 5 bases and J lost 2; bases outside the gene matches: 20. This CDR3 contains 19 residues. The CDR3 loop reads CASSALSRQGIPSNYGYTF. The CDR3 coding sequence is TGCGCCAGCAGCGCACTCTCCAGACAGGGTATCCCCTCCAACTATGGCTACACCTTC.

The chain has TRBV4-1 and TRBJ1-5; TRBD1 matches 7 bases. The CDR3 spans 15 residues. Trimming at V came to 0 bases and at J to 3 bases, leaving 2 bases not matched to a gene. Germline V gene sequence: CDR1 MGHRA, CDR2 YSYEKL. The CDR3 DNA is TGCGCCAGCAGCCAAGAAGGACAGGACAATCAGCCCCAGCATTTT. This encodes CASSQEGQDNQPQHF.

The chain couples TRBV5-6 to TRBJ1-1; D perhaps matches TRBD1 (5 bases). V lost 5 bases and J 7 bases, leaving 18 bases between the germline ends. The germline gives CDR1 SGHDT, CDR2 YYEEEE. The CDR3 runs 14 residues. The CDR3 reads CASSYQGERSEAFF. The DNA of the CDR3 is TGTGCCAGCAGTTATCAAGGGGAACGCAGTGAAGCTTTCTTT.

The V and J genes are TRBV5-1 and TRBJ2-3; D remains ambiguous. CDR1 and CDR2 (germline): SGHRS, YFSETQ. Trimming stripped 0 bases from V and 6 bases from J, with 11 bases between. The CDR3 spans 14 residues. In DNA, the CDR3 is TGCGCCAGCAGCTTGGTGGGCCCTGGGGATACGCAGTATTTT. It encodes CASSLVGPGDTQYF. The full variable domain, in which reference TRBV5-1 and TRBJ2-3 provide the parts outside the CDR3, is KAGVTQTPRYLIKTRGQQVTLSCSPISGHRSVSWYQQTPGQGLQFLFEYFSETQRNKGNFPGRFSGRQFSNSRSEMNVSTLELGDSALYLCASSLVGPGDTQYFGPGTRLTVL.

The V call is TRBV5-1, the J call TRBJ2-5; 9 positions agree with TRBD2. There are 16 residues in the CDR3. Looked up from germline, CDR1 is SGHRS and CDR2 is YFSETQ. V gave up 4 bases and J gave up 3 bases; unmatched junction bases: 10. The CDR3 is CASSIYLAGEEETQYF. The CDR3 nucleotides are TGCGCCAGCAGCATATACTTAGCGGGGGAAGAAGAGACCCAGTACTTC. The variable domain in full, with the rest retrieved from reference TRBV5-1 and TRBJ2-5, is KAGVTQTPRYLIKTRGQQVTLSCSPISGHRSVSWYQQTPGQGLQFLFEYFSETQRNKGNFPGRFSGRQFSNSRSEMNVSTLELGDSALYLCASSIYLAGEEETQYFGPGTRLLVL.

The genes are TRBV2 and TRBJ2-1; no clear D gene. The CDR3 loop spans 12 amino acids. V dropped 8 bases and J dropped 8 bases, with 13 bases sitting between them. Germline loops: CDR1 SNHLY, CDR2 FYNNEI. CDR3 region: CASRSLVDEQFF. The CDR3 DNA is TGTGCCAGCCGATCCTTAGTCGATGAGCAGTTCTTC.

This clone was observed a handful of times. The rearrangement links TRBV2 to TRBJ2-7; possible D gene TRBD2, 5 bases. V lost 11 bases to trimming and J lost 0 bases, with 17 bases between them. In germline, CDR1 is SNHLY, CDR2 FYNNEI. The CDR3 runs to 14 residues. CDR3 sequence: CAGTLTGSSYEQYF. CDR3 DNA: TGTGCCGGAACCCTGACGGGGAGCTCCTACGAGCAGTACTTC.

The chain couples TRBV16 to TRBJ1-2; perhaps TRBD1 as D (5 bases). Looked up from germline, CDR1 is KGHSY and CDR2 is FQNENV. V lost 0 bases and J lost 8, with 13 bases in between. This CDR3 region has 14 residues. In nucleotides, the CDR3 is TGTGCCAGCAGCCAATCTTCAGGGATGCGGGGCTACACCTTC. Its translation is CASSQSSGMRGYTF.

The chain employs TRBV2 and TRBJ1-6, with D maybe TRBD1 (5 bases). The CDR3 runs to 16 residues. Germline CDR1 SNHLY, CDR2 FYNNEI. Trimming left V 6 bases short and J 0 bases short, with 12 bases between. CDR3 nucleotide sequence: TGTGCCAGCAGGGCAGGGAAGGGCTCCTATAATTCACCCCTCCACTTT. Residues: CASRAGKGSYNSPLHF.

The chain uses TRBV5-1 and TRBJ2-3, with 10 bases fitting TRBD2. Germline V gene data show CDR1 as SGHRS and CDR2 as YFSETQ. Trimming cost V 0 bases and J 4 bases; bases outside gene matches: 5. The CDR3 is made up of 16 amino acids. CDR3 sequence reads: CASSLDVAGGADTQYF. The CDR3 DNA sequence: TGCGCCAGCAGCTTGGATGTAGCGGGGGGTGCAGATACGCAGTATTTT.

This clone has only a few counts. CDR3 nucleotide sequence: TGTGCCAGCAGCTTGGTCACAAGGGGAGGTAATGAAAAACTGTTTTTT. It encodes CASSLVTRGGNEKLFF. The rearrangement links TRBV5-5 to TRBJ1-4, with a tentative D call TRBD1 (5 bases). This CDR3 is 16 amino acids long. V lost 0 bases to trimming and J lost 4 bases, with 13 bases between them. The germline gives CDR1 SGHKS, CDR2 YYEKEE (reference sequence). Complete variable domain (other parts from reference TRBV5-5 and TRBJ1-4): DAGVTQSPTHLIKTRGQQVTLRCSPISGHKSVSWYQQVLGQGPQFIFQYYEKEERGRGNFPDRFSARQFPNYSSELNVNALLLGDSALYLCASSLVTRGGNEKLFFGSGTQLSVL.

This rearrangement joins TRBV19 to TRBJ2-1; D possibly corresponds to TRBD1 (5 bases). Trimming left V 0 bases short and J 9 bases short, with 18 bases between. The V gene's germline CDR1 is LNHDA and CDR2 SQIVND (reference sequence). CDR3 length equals 16 residues. The CDR3 spells CASSIDRWIPDSEQFF. The DNA of the CDR3 is TGTGCCAGTAGTATAGATCGCTGGATTCCTGACAGTGAGCAGTTCTTC.

This clone was picked up a small number of times. V usage is TRBV5-1 and J usage is TRBJ2-5; TRBD2 agrees at 11 bases. Germline V gene sequence: CDR1 SGHRS, CDR2 YFSETQ. There are 15 residues in the CDR3. The trim removed 4 bases at V and 0 bases at J, leaving 2 bases unmatched. The CDR3 region has the DNA TGCGCCAGCAGCGCTAGCGGGGGGAACCAAGAGACCCAGTACTTC. Translated, it gives CASSASGGNQETQYF.

This clone was detected a few times. V usage is TRBV19 and J usage is TRBJ1-3, with D perhaps TRBD1 (6 bases). Germline V gene sequence: CDR1 LNHDA, CDR2 SQIVND (reference sequence). CDR3 size: 18 residues. With 1 base removed from V and 0 bases from J, the gap between germline ends came to 16 bases. CDR3 nucleotide sequence: TGTGCCAGTAGTATAGCACCGGGACAACCGAGCTCTGGAAACACCATATATTTT. Protein product: CASSIAPGQPSSGNTIYF.

This chain joins TRBV10-2 and TRBJ2-7, with D possibly being TRBD1 (6 bases). There are 15 residues in the CDR3. Trimming stripped 2 bases from V and 1 base from J, with 12 bases between. Germline CDR1 reads WSHSY; CDR2 reads SAAADI. Here the CDR3 DNA reads TGCGCCAGCAGTGAGGTCAGGGGAGCGTCCTACGAGCAGTACTTC. Its translation is CASSEVRGASYEQYF.

The chain joins TRBV27 to TRBJ1-4; D is unresolved. V was shortened by 2 bases and J by 10 bases, with 5 bases between the two germline ends. CDR1 is MNHEY, CDR2 SMNVEV, per germline (reference sequence). This CDR3 is 11 amino acids long. The CDR3 region has the DNA TGTGCCAGCAGTTTAGAGGGAAAACTGTTTTTT. Protein sequence: CASSLEGKLFF.

The chain employs TRBV4-3 and TRBJ2-1; D is possibly TRBD1 (6 bases). Trimming stripped 3 bases from V and 9 bases from J, with 9 bases between. The CDR3 sequence is 12 residues long. Germline lookup yields CDR1 LGHNA and CDR2 YSLEER. The chain's CDR3 is CASSQTGGEQFF. CDR3 coding DNA: TGCGCCAGCAGCCAGACAGGTGGTGAGCAGTTCTTC.

The gene calls are TRBV9 and TRBJ1-1; the D gene is possibly TRBD1 (6 bases). The length of the CDR3 is 17 residues. Germline CDR1 SGDLS, CDR2 YYNGEE. Trimming removed 0 bases from V and 3 bases from J, with 18 bases in between. This chain's CDR3 is CASSVAAGTKGDTEAFF. CDR3 in DNA: TGTGCCAGCAGCGTAGCCGCCGGGACAAAAGGGGACACTGAAGCTTTCTTT. The whole variable domain, filled in from reference TRBV9 and TRBJ1-1, reads DSGVTQTPKHLITATGQRVTLRCSPRSGDLSVYWYQQSLDQGLQFLIQYYNGEERAKGNILERFSAQQFPDLHSELNLSSLELGDSALYFCASSVAAGTKGDTEAFFGQGTRLTVV.

The CDR3 protein is CASSMIDQPQHF. The CDR3 DNA is TGTGCCAGTAGTATGATAGATCAGCCCCAGCATTTT. The genes are TRBV19 and TRBJ1-5; D remains unclear. Trimming shortened V by 3 bases and J by 5 bases, and 5 bases separated the two germline ends. Germline assignment: CDR1 LNHDA and CDR2 SQIVND (reference sequence). The CDR3 extends over 12 amino acids.

This clone was seen only once. This chain connects TRBV7-4 to TRBJ1-4; a possible D gene is TRBD1 (5 bases). The germline V and J ends were trimmed by 5 bases and 6 bases, with 13 bases remaining between them. CDR3 length equals 14 residues. In germline, CDR1 is SGHVT, CDR2 SQSDAQ. CDR3 sequence: CASSKTAYDEKLFF. In nucleotides, the CDR3 is TGTGCCAGCAGCAAGACAGCTTACGATGAAAAACTGTTTTTT. Full variable domain (outside the CDR3, taken from reference TRBV7-4 and TRBJ1-4): GAGVSQSPRYKVAKRGRDVALRCDSISGHVTLYWYRQTLGQGSEVLTYSQSDAQRDKSGRPSGRFSAERPERSVSTLKIQRTEQGDSAVYLCASSKTAYDEKLFFGSGTQLSVL.

The chain carries TRBV27 and TRBJ2-3; 7 positions match TRBD1. Germline CDR1 MNHEY, CDR2 SMNVEV (reference sequence). Trimming at V came to 6 bases and at J to 1 base, leaving 22 bases not matched to a gene. The length of the CDR3 is 20 residues. The DNA of the CDR3 is TGTGCCAGCAGAACAAGGGGGCGCCAGGCCAACCCCCCAGGCACAGATACGCAGTATTTT. As protein: CASRTRGRQANPPGTDTQYF.

The chain employs TRBV6-1 and TRBJ1-5, with D uncertain. Germline loops: CDR1 MNHNS, CDR2 SASEGT. CDR3 length: 15 residues. V gave up 0 bases and J gave up 4 bases, with 10 bases separating them. The CDR3 bases are TGTGCCAGCAGTGAAGCTTTGAGACTAAATCAGCCCCAGCATTTT. Translation: CASSEALRLNQPQHF.

J is TRBJ2-7 and V is TRBV5-1; no definite D call. The length of the CDR3 is 16 residues. The V gene's germline CDR1 is SGHRS and CDR2 YFSETQ. V was cut by 3 bases and J by 6 bases, with 22 bases left in between. The DNA of the CDR3 is TGCGCCAGCAGCTCGTATAGAACCTTTATGCTCGGCGAGCAGTACTTC. Translated: CASSSYRTFMLGEQYF. Full variable domain (rest looked up from reference TRBV5-1 and TRBJ2-7): KAGVTQTPRYLIKTRGQQVTLSCSPISGHRSVSWYQQTPGQGLQFLFEYFSETQRNKGNFPGRFSGRQFSNSRSEMNVSTLELGDSALYLCASSSYRTFMLGEQYFGPGTRLTVT.